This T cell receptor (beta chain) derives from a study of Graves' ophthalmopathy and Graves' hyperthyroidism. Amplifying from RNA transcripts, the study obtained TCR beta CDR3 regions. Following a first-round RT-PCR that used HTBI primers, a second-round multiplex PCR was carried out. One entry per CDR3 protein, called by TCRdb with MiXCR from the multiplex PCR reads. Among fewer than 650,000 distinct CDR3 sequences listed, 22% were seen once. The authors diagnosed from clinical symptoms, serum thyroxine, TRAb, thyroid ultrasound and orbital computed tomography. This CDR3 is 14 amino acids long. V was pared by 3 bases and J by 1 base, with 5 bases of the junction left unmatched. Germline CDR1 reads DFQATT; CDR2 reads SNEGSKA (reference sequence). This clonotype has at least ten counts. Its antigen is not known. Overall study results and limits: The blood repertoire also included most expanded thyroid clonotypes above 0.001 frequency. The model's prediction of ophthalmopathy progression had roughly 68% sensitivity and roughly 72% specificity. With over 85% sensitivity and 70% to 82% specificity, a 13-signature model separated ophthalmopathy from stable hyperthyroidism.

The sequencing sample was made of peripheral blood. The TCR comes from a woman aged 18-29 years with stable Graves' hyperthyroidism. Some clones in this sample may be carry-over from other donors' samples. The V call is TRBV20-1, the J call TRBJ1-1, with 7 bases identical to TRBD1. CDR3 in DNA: TGCAGTGCTAGGCGGACAGGTAGGAACACTGAAGCTTTCTTT. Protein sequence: CSARRTGRNTEAFF.